This T cell receptor (beta chain) was documented in a study of T cells in localized non-small cell lung cancer. Whole-study findings and limits: Within adjacent lung there appeared a median roughly 60 of the top 100 tumor clones. One tumor region alone was sequenced, and heterogeneity therefore remains possible.

As regards this clone: Its antigen is currently unknown.

The CDR3 is made up of 15 amino acids. V gave up 0 bases and J gave up 0 bases, with 8 bases separating them. Germline V CDR1 and CDR2: SGHAT, FQNNGV. Clones were read by immunoSEQ multiplex PCR, and TCRdb kept only the in-frame ones, dropping some. The sample consists of 25,000 to 35,000 clones, roughly 91% of them appearing once. The chain links TRBV11-2 to TRBJ1-2; D not resolved. This receptor was identified in a female donor at least 60 years old with stage III squamous cell lung carcinoma. The sample was peripheral blood, taken before any cancer treatment. CDR3 DNA: TGTGCCAGCAGCTTAGAGCCCAGCTCTAACTATGGCTACACCTTC. As protein: CASSLEPSSNYGYTF.